This TCR beta chain originates from a study of shared clonotypes between healthy human individuals. Whole-study context: Each donor's CD4 naive and CD4 memory cells filled three plates apiece, CD8 naive two, and CD8 memory one.

The table came from immunoSEQ multiplex PCR; TCRdb's copy has only in-frame clones and leaves some out. The sample carries 1.5 million to 2.5 million clones, 85% to 95% recorded once. Naive CD8 cells lacked CD45RO and underwent positive selection for CCR7, leaving out terminally differentiated effector memory CD45RA+ cells. Deletions cut 5 bases from V and 0 bases from J, with 11 bases between. Germline assignment: CDR1 SEHNR and CDR2 FQNEAQ (reference sequence). The CDR3 runs to 15 residues. The chain recombines TRBV7-9 with TRBJ1-3; a weak D match, TRBD1 (5 bases). The material sequenced was naive CD8+ T cells sorted from blood. This receptor was identified in a man between 18 and 35 years old in good health. The CDR3 DNA reads as TGTGCCAGCAGCGGGGCCGGGGTCTCTGGAAACACCATATATTTT. It codes for CASSGAGVSGNTIYF.